This is a list of T cell receptor beta chains from one sample in a study of patients and donors after allogeneic stem cell transplantation. TCRdb used MiXCR to reprocess the RT-PCR reads, holding one entry per CDR3 protein. This table has 900,000 to 1,000,000 distinct CDR3 sequences, 18% appearing once. The sequenced material came from blood, either unsorted or a sorted T cell fraction (not recorded which). These receptors all stem from a human donor who was either an allogeneic HSCT recipient or a stem cell or donor lymphocyte infusion donor (not recorded which). It is not recorded whose cells these are; they may come from a transplant donor. Each CDR3 is given with its conserved first and last residue.

>TRBJ2-1|TRBV29-1
CSARLAGEYNEQFF
>TRBJ1-2|TRBV6-2/TRBV6-3
CASSYSQILSNYGYTF
>TRBJ2-5|TRBV7-8
CASSLARTSRQETQYF
>TRBJ2-5|TRBV29-1
CSVGGQGRFQETQYF
>TRBJ2-2|TRBV12-3/TRBV12-4
CASSFEGVNTGELFF
>TRBJ2-1|TRBV28
CASSSPWTGGAGQFF
>TRBJ2-5|TRBV12-3/TRBV12-4
CASSPYTLQQYF
>TRBJ2-1|TRBV7-8
CASSLGVAGGHRFF
>TRBJ2-1|TRBV25-1
CASSESGYNEQFF
>TRBJ2-3|TRBV11-3
CASSLERLAGASDTQYF
>TRBJ2-3|TRBV15
CASAWDRGLPDTQYF
>TRBJ2-1|TRBV20-1
CSARVTRTLDEQFF
>TRBJ2-5|TRBV29-1
CSVGIAGAETQYF
>TRBJ1-2|TRBV6-5
CASSYSNLNYGYTF
>TRBJ2-3|TRBV6-4
CASRPGTGSTDTQYF
>TRBJ1-5|TRBV6-1
CASSEGAGAQPQHF
>TRBJ1-2|TRBV5-1
CASTQGAATSNYGYTF
>TRBJ2-3|TRBV7-7
CASSLEGGLAGTDTQYF
>TRBJ2-2|TRBV9
CASSAPRQGATGELFF
>TRBJ1-1|TRBV5-8
CASSLGNPLGSTEAFF
>TRBJ2-1|TRBV13
CASSLVTSEGDRGYNEQFF
>TRBJ2-7|TRBV5-1
CASSLAWDYSSYEQYF
>TRBJ2-7|TRBV7-6
CASSLGVTDYEQYF
>TRBJ1-2|TRBV7-9
CASSSRTYFSGYTF
>TRBJ2-7|TRBV25-1
CASSDGPGHNSYEQYF
>TRBJ2-7|TRBV12-3/TRBV12-4
CAISTRAHEQYF
>TRBJ2-7|TRBV10-3
CAISESAGLYEQYF
>TRBJ1-3|TRBV12-3/TRBV12-4
CASSLRGNSGNTIYF
>TRBJ1-1|TRBV15
CATSSRTRIAEAFF
>TRBJ1-1|TRBV27
CASSSVQQGGTEAFF
>TRBJ1-4|TRBV11-2
CASSSVGGNFEKLFF
>TRBJ2-2|TRBV6-1
CASRSTGGWAGELFF
>TRBJ1-4|TRBV12-3/TRBV12-4
CASRLGATGEKLFF
>TRBJ2-1|TRBV2
CASTSPQGAGGNEQFF
>TRBJ1-6|TRBV4-3
CASSLSFGGSSYNSPLHF
>TRBJ1-4|TRBV7-2
CASSLVGTGGEKLFF
>TRBJ1-3|TRBV15
CATSREKSGNTIYF
>TRBJ1-4|TRBV5-6
CASSLTGEGVEKLFF
>TRBJ2-7|TRBV20-1
CSAELAGGHYYEQYF
>TRBJ1-3|TRBV10-3
CAISGEGTSGNTIYF
>TRBJ1-2|TRBV20-1
CSASDLANYGYTF
>TRBJ1-2|TRBV4-1
CASSQEQGRGYGYTF